This passage covers 16 T cell receptor beta chains from one sample sequenced in a study of OX40 agonist ivuxolimab in advanced cancers. This table comes from immunoSEQ multiplex PCR, and its TCRdb copy is limited to in-frame clones, with some not included. This sample has 65,000 to 95,000 clones, with roughly 89% found just once. The sample here was CD4+ or CD8+ T cells sorted from blood, taken in a trial of the OX40 agonist ivuxolimab. The receptors derive from an adult with an advanced solid tumor such as melanoma, head and neck, liver or kidney cancer.

The chain couples TRBV6-5 to TRBJ1-2, with 8 bases matching TRBD1. The ends lost 2 bases at V and 0 bases at J; junction bases unmatched: 5. In germline, CDR1 is MNHEY, CDR2 SVGAGI. This CDR3 contains 16 residues. CDR3 nucleotides: TGTGCCAGCAGTTACCTCGGACAGGGAGCTAACTATGGCTACACCTTC. Its protein is CASSYLGQGANYGYTF.

The CDR3 sequence is CASSLFATEGEQFF. In DNA, the CDR3 is TGTGCCAGCAGCTTATTCGCGACAGAAGGTGAGCAGTTCTTC. The rearrangement joins TRBV7-9 to TRBJ2-1; D is possibly TRBD1 (5 bases). Germline CDR1 and CDR2: SEHNR and FQNEAQ (reference sequence). The CDR3 has 14 residues. Trimming shortened V by 2 bases and J by 9 bases, and 14 bases separated the two germline ends.

The chain couples TRBV27 to TRBJ1-3; D is unclear. CDR3 length equals 14 residues. The ends were cut back, 7 bases at V and 2 bases at J, with 12 bases in the middle. The germline V gene has CDR1 MNHEY and CDR2 SMNVEV (reference sequence). This CDR3 is CASTLKFPGNTIYF. CDR3 DNA: TGTGCCAGCACTCTTAAGTTTCCTGGAAACACCATATATTTT.

This chain uses TRBV19 with TRBJ2-5; D might be TRBD1 (6 bases). Trimming took off 0 bases at V and 7 bases at J, with 15 bases between the two ends. The CDR3 totals 15 residues. Germline V lookup: CDR1 LNHDA, CDR2 SQIVND (reference sequence). This chain's CDR3 is CASSIDWGPEGTQYF. In DNA form, the CDR3 reads TGTGCCAGTAGTATAGATTGGGGGCCCGAAGGGACCCAGTACTTC.

This chain links TRBV5-1 with TRBJ2-1, with unresolved D. V was clipped by 2 bases and J by 7 bases, with 10 bases between them. The CDR3 length is 13 residues. Germline CDR1 and CDR2: SGHRS and YFSETQ. CDR3 region: CASSFEVWNEQFF. The DNA of the CDR3 is TGCGCCAGCAGCTTCGAAGTCTGGAATGAGCAGTTCTTC. Using reference TRBV5-1 and TRBJ2-1 for the parts outside the CDR3, the full variable domain is KAGVTQTPRYLIKTRGQQVTLSCSPISGHRSVSWYQQTPGQGLQFLFEYFSETQRNKGNFPGRFSGRQFSNSRSEMNVSTLELGDSALYLCASSFEVWNEQFFGPGTRLTVL.

The chain combines TRBV6-5 with TRBJ1-6; D may be TRBD1 (6 bases). V was cut by 2 bases and J by 11 bases, with 16 bases left in between. Germline assignment: CDR1 MNHEY and CDR2 SVGAGI. The CDR3 extends over 15 amino acids. The CDR3 region is CASSYDPGEKAPLHF. For the CDR3, the DNA is TGTGCCAGCAGTTACGATCCAGGGGAGAAGGCACCCCTCCACTTT.

The CDR3: CASSLGTASSYNEQFF. Here the CDR3 DNA reads TGCGCCAGCAGCCTCGGGACGGCCAGCTCCTACAATGAGCAGTTCTTC. This rearrangement joins TRBV5-1 to TRBJ2-1; D is perhaps TRBD1 or TRBD2 (5 bases each). This CDR3 is 16 amino acids long. CDR1 is SGHRS, CDR2 YFSETQ, per germline. V was shortened by 4 bases and J by 0 bases, with 14 bases between the two germline ends.

J is TRBJ2-3 and V is TRBV5-1; D might be TRBD1 (6 bases). Trimming cost V 5 bases and J 1 base, with 14 bases left between them. The CDR3 consists of 15 residues. The V gene's germline CDR1 is SGHRS and CDR2 YFSETQ. As DNA, the CDR3 is TGCGCCAGCAGTGAGTATCGGACAGGCACAGATACGCAGTATTTT. Translated: CASSEYRTGTDTQYF.

This clone was recorded a few times. The chain has TRBV5-1 and TRBJ2-2; 10 bases agree with TRBD1. Trimming took 7 bases from V and 4 from J; bases not matched to a gene: 7. The CDR3 totals 15 residues. Looked up from germline, CDR1 is SGHRS and CDR2 is YFSETQ. CDR3 sequence reads: CASEGTGVSTGELFF. CDR3 DNA sequence: TGCGCCAGCGAAGGGACAGGGGTTAGCACCGGGGAGCTGTTTTTT.

The chain joins TRBV27 to TRBJ2-3; 9 nucleotides match TRBD1. Germline V gene sequence: CDR1 MNHEY, CDR2 SMNVEV (reference sequence). This CDR3 comprises 15 residues. V shed 8 bases, J shed 2 bases, and the junction held 8 bases outside the gene matches. The CDR3 DNA reads as TGTGCCAGCGGCAAGCGGGACAGGGACACAGATACGCAGTATTTT. It encodes CASGKRDRDTDTQYF.

The V gene is TRBV6-5, the J gene TRBJ1-1; no firm D call. V lost 2 bases to trimming and J lost 1 base, with 5 bases between them. Germline CDR1 and CDR2: MNHEY and SVGAGI. This CDR3 has 13 amino acids. In nucleotides, the CDR3 is TGTGCCAGCAGTTACCAACAGAACACTGAAGCTTTCTTT. Its translation: CASSYQQNTEAFF.

The chain has TRBV29-1 and TRBJ2-7, with D possibly matching TRBD1 (6 bases). The V end lost 5 bases, the J end lost 0 bases, and 8 bases lay between the germline ends. The CDR3 is made up of 12 amino acids. Germline-derived CDR1 and CDR2 are SQVTM and ANQGSEA. This CDR3 is CSVRTDSYEQYF. In DNA, the CDR3 is TGCAGCGTTCGGACAGACTCCTACGAGCAGTACTTC.

This sequence joins TRBV7-2 and TRBJ1-2; D gene unclear. The germline CDR1 and CDR2 sequences are SGHTA and FQGNSA. V lost 0 bases and J lost 4, with 9 bases in between. This CDR3 spans 14 amino acids. CDR3 sequence reads: CASSLARDPYGYTF. In nucleotides, the CDR3 is TGTGCCAGCAGCTTAGCGAGAGACCCCTATGGCTACACCTTC.

This chain connects TRBV7-9 to TRBJ2-5; 11 bases are a match to TRBD2. The CDR3 consists of 14 residues. The germline CDR1 and CDR2 sequences are SEHNR and FQNEAQ (reference sequence). V lost 7 bases and J lost 3; bases outside the gene matches: 4. For the CDR3, the DNA is TGTGCCAGCAACCTACTAGCGGGGGAAGAGACCCAGTACTTC. It translates to CASNLLAGEETQYF.

The chain carries TRBV19 and TRBJ2-5; no firm D call. The V end was cut by 7 bases, the J end by 2 bases, with 11 bases between. Germline CDR1 is LNHDA and CDR2 is SQIVND (reference sequence). CDR3 length: 13 amino acids. The CDR3 bases are TGTGCCAGTAAGAGGCCCGAACAAGAGACCCAGTACTTC. This sequence encodes CASKRPEQETQYF.

The chain joins TRBV7-2 to TRBJ1-3, with D maybe TRBD1 (6 bases). CDR1 is SGHTA and CDR2 is FQGNSA in the germline V gene. The V end was cut by 5 bases, the J end by 0 bases, with 14 bases between. This CDR3 is built from 16 residues. The CDR3 is CASSINRASSGNTIYF. Here the CDR3 DNA reads TGTGCCAGCAGCATAAACAGGGCCTCCTCTGGAAACACCATATATTTT.